This T cell receptor (beta chain) stems from a study of T cells after yellow fever vaccination. TCRdb fed the 5' RACE reads into MiXCR, producing one record per CDR3 protein. The sample consists of 110,000 or so distinct CDR3 sequences, approximately 7.1% of them appearing once. This clonotype was picked up many times. Germline V gives CDR1 MNHEY, CDR2 SVGAGI. CDR3 length: 14 amino acids. J lost 6 bases, V lost 6 bases, and 6 bases had no gene match. This clonotype originated in a man between 18 and 29 years old who received the YFV17D yellow fever vaccine. The chain uses TRBV6-5 and TRBJ1-4; 8 nucleotides align to TRBD1. Sequencing used CD4+ T cells sorted from PBMCs, obtained about 49 days after the first yellow fever vaccination. The CDR3 nucleotides read TGTGCCAGCAGCCCCGGGACAGGATATGAAAAACTGTTTTTT. As protein: CASSPGTGYEKLFF.